This TCR beta chain was identified in a study of low-dose radiotherapy and immunotherapy resistance in tumors. This clonotype has at least ten counts. Germline CDR1 is MNHEY and CDR2 is SVGEGT. V lost 6 bases and J lost 2, with 14 bases in between. The CDR3 is 15 amino acids. Stated time point: before trial treatment. TRAV- and TRBV-specific primers primed first-strand cDNA, covering alpha and beta chains. PCR amplification of the TCRs was performed with Phusion for approximately 20 PCR cycles, and it relied on a constant-region primer together with a V-primer adapter. One entry per CDR3 protein, called by TCRdb with MiXCR from the reads. The sample lists some 57,000 distinct CDR3 sequences; under 30% were seen once.

The specimen was PBMCs, collected before treatment. This rearrangement joins TRBV6-2 or TRBV6-3 to TRBJ1-5, with a possible D match to TRBD1 (5 bases). The receptor was isolated from a male donor with prostate cancer. The CDR3 nucleotides are TGTGCCAGCAGCTCGGGGGGTAGCGGCAATCAGCCCCAGCATTTT. This translates into CASSSGGSGNQPQHF.